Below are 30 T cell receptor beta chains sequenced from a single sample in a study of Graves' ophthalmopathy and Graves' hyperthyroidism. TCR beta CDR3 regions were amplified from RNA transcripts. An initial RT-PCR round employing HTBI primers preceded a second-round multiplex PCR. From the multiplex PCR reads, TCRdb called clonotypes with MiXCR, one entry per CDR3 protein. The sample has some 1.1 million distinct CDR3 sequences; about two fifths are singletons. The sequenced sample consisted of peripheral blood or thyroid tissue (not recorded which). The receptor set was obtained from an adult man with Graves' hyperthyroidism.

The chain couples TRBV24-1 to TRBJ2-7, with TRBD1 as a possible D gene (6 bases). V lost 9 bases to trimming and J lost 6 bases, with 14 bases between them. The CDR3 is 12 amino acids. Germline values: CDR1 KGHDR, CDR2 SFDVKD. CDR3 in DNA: TGTGCCACCGGGACGGGGACATCCGAGCAGTACTTC. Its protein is CATGTGTSEQYF.

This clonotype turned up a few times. CDR3 DNA sequence: TGTGCCAGCAGGGGAACAGTGGGCTACGAGCAGTACTTC. Protein sequence: CASRGTVGYEQYF. The J gene is TRBJ2-7, the V gene TRBV6-5, with D unresolved. Germline V gene sequence: CDR1 MNHEY, CDR2 SVGAGI. V lost 6 bases to trimming and J lost 3 bases, with 12 bases between them. The CDR3 spans 13 residues.

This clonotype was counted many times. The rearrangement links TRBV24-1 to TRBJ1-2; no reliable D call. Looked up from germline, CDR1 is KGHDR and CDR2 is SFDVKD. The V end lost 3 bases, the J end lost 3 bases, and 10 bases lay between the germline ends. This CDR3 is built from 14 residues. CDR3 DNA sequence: TGTGCCACCAGTGATGGGGTCTTAGACTATGGCTACACCTTC. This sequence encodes CATSDGVLDYGYTF.

The CDR3 DNA reads as TGTGCCAGCAGTCCCCAAACCGGGACAGGGTGGCCCGAGCAGTACTTC. This sequence encodes CASSPQTGTGWPEQYF. This chain connects TRBV12-3 or TRBV12-4 to TRBJ2-7, with 9 bases fitting TRBD1. V gave up 5 bases and J gave up 6 bases; unmatched junction bases: 14. CDR3 length: 16 residues.

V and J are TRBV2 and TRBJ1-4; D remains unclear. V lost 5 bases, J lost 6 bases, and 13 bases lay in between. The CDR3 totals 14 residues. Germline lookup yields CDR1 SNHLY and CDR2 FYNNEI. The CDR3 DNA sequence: TGTGCCAGCAGTATGGGCAGAATTCATGAAAAACTGTTTTTT. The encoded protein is CASSMGRIHEKLFF.

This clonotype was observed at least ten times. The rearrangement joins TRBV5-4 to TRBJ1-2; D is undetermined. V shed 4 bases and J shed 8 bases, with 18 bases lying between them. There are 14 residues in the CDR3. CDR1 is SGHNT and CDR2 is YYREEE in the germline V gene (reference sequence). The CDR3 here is CASSPNMAGSGYTF. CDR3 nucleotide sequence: TGTGCCAGCAGCCCCAATATGGCGGGGTCGGGCTACACCTTC.

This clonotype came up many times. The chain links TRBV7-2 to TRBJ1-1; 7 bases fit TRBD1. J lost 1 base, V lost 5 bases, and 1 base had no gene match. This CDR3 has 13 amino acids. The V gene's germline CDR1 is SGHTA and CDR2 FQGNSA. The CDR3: CASSRDRNTEAFF. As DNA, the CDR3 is TGTGCCAGCAGCCGGGACAGGAACACTGAAGCTTTCTTT.

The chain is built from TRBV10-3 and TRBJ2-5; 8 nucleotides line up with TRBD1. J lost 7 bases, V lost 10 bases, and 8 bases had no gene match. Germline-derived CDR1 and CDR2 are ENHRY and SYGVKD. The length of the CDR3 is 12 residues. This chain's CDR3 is CASRDQGATQYF. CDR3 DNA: TGTGCCAGCAGAGATCAGGGGGCGACCCAGTACTTC.

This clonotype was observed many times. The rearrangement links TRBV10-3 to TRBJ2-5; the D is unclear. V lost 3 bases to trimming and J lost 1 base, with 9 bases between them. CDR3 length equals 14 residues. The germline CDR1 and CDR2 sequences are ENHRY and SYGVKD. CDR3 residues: CAISDTPLQETQYF. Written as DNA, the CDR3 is TGTGCCATCAGTGATACACCTCTCCAAGAGACCCAGTACTTC.

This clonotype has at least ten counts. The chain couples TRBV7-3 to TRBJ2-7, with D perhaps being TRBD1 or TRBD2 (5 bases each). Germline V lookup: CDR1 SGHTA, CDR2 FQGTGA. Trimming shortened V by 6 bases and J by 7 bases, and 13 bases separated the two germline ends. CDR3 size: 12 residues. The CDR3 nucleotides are TGTGCCAGCAGTCAGACGGGGCCAGAGCAGTACTTC. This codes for CASSQTGPEQYF.

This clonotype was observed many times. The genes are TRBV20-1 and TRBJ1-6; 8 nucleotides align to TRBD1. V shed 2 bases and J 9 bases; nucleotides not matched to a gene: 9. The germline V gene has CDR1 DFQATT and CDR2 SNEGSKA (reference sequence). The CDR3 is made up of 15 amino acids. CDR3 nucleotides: TGCAGTGCTAGATCGGGACAGGCCGGCGGTTCACCCCTCCACTTT. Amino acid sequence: CSARSGQAGGSPLHF.

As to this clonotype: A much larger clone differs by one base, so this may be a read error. Here the CDR3 reads CSVAWPASGGARAYGQYF. CDR3 DNA: TGCAGTGTCGCATGGCCGGCTAGCGGGGGGGCCAGGGCCTACGGGCAGTACTTC. The V gene is TRBV20-1, the J gene TRBJ2-7; 12 bases align to TRBD2. There are 18 residues in the CDR3. CDR1 DFQATT and CDR2 SNEGSKA come from the germline V gene (reference sequence).

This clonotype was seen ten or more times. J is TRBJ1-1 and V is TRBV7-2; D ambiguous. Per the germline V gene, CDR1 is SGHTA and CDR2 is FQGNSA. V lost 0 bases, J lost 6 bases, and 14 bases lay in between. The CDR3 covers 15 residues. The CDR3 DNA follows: TGTGCCAGCAGCTTAGCTTGGGCCCGAAAGGCTGAAGCTTTCTTT. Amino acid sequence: CASSLAWARKAEAFF.

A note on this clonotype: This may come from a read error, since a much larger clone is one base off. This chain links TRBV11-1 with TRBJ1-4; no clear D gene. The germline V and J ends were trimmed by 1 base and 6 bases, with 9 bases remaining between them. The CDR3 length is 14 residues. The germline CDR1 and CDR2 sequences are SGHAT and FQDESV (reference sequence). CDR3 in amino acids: CASSLVALDEKLFF. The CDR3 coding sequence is TGTGCCAGCAGCTTAGTGGCCCTCGATGAAAAACTGTTTTTT.

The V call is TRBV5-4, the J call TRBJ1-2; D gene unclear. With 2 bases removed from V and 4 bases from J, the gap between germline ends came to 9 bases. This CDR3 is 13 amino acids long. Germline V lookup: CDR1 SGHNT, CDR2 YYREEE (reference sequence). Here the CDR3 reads CASSLPETYGYTF. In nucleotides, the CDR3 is TGTGCCAGCAGCTTACCAGAGACCTATGGCTACACCTTC.

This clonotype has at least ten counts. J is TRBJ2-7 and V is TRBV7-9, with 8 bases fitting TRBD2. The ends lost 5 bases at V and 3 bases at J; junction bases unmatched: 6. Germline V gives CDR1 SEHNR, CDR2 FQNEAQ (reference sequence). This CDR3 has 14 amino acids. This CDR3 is CASSAGGRDYEQYF. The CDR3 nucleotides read TGTGCCAGCAGCGCGGGGGGACGGGACTACGAGCAGTACTTC.

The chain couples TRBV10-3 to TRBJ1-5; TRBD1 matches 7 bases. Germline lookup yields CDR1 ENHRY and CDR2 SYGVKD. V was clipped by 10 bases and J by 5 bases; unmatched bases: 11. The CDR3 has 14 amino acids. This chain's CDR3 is CASSATGVYQPQHF. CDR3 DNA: TGTGCCAGCAGCGCAACAGGGGTTTATCAGCCCCAGCATTTT.

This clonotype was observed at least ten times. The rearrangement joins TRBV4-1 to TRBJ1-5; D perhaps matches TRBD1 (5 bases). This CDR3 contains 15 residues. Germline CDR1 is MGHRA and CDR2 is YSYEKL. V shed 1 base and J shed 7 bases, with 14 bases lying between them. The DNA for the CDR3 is TGCGCCAGCAGCCAAGGGCCCCAGGGCCCGCAGCCCCAGCATTTT. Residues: CASSQGPQGPQPQHF.

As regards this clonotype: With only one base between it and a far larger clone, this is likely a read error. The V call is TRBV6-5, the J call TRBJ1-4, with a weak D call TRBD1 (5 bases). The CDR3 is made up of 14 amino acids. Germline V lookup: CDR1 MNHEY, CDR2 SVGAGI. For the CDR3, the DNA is TGTGCCAGCAGCCAGACAGCAACTAATGAAAAACTGCTTTTT. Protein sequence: CASSQTATNEKLLF.

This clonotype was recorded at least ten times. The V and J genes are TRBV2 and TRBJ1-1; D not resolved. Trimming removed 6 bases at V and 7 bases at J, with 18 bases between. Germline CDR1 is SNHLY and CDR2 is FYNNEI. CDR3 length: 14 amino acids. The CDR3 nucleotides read TGTGCCAGCAGGGAGGACCAGCCCAGCCGTGAAGCTTTCTTT. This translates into CASREDQPSREAFF.

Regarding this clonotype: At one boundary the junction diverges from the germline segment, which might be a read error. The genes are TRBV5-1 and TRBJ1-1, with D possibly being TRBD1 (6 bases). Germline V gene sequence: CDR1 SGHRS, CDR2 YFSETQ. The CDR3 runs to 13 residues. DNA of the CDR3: TGTGCCAGCAGCTTGAACTGGGACAATGAAGCTTTCTTT. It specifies CASSLNWDNEAFF. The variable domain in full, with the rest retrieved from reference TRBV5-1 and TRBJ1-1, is KAGVTQTPRYLIKTRGQQVTLSCSPISGHRSVSWYQQTPGQGLQFLFEYFSETQRNKGNFPGRFSGRQFSNSRSEMNVSTLELGDSALYLCASSLNWDNEAFFGQGTRLTVV.

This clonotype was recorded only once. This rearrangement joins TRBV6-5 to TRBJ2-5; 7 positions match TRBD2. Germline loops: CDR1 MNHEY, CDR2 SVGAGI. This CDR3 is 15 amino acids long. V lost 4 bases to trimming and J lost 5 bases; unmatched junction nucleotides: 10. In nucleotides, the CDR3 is TGTGCCAGCAGTTTCTGGCGGGAGTCTGGTGAGACCCAGTACTTC. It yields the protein CASSFWRESGETQYF.

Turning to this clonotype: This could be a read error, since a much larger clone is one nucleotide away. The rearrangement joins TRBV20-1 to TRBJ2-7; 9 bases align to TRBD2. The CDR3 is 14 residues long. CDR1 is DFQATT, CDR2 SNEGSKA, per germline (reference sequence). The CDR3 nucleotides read TGCAGTGCAGGCTTTAGCGGGAGCTCCTACGAGGAGTACTTC. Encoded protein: CSAGFSGSSYEEYF.

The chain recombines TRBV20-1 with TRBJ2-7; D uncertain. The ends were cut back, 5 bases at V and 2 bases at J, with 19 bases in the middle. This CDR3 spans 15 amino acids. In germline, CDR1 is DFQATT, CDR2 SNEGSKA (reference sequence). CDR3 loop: CSAGDGFGVPYEQYF. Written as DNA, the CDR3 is TGCAGTGCTGGCGATGGTTTTGGGGTCCCCTACGAGCAGTACTTC.

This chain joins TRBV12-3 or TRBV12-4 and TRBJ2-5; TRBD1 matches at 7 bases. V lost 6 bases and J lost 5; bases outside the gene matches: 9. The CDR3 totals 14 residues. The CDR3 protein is CASRPNRGEETQYF. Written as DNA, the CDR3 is TGTGCCAGCAGGCCAAACAGGGGTGAGGAGACCCAGTACTTC.

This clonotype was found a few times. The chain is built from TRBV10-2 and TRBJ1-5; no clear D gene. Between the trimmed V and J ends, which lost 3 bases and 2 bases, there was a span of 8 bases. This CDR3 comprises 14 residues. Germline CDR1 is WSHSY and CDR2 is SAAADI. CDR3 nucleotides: TGCGCCAGCAGTGAAAGAGTACGCAATCAGCCCCAGCATTTT. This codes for CASSERVRNQPQHF.

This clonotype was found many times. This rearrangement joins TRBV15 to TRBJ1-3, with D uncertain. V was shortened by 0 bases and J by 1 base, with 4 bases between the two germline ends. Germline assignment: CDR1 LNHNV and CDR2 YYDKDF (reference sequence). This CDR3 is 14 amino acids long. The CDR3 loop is CATSREGSGNTIYF. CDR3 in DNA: TGTGCCACCAGCAGAGAAGGTTCTGGAAACACCATATATTTT.

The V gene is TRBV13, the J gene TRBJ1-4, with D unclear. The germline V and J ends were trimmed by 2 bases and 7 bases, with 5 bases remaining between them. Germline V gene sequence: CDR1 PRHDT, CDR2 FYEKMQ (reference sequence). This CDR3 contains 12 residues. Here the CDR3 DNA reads TGTGCCAGCAGCTTAATGGCTGAAAAACTGTTTTTT. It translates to CASSLMAEKLFF. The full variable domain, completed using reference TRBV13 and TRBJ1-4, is AAGVIQSPRHLIKEKRETATLKCYPIPRHDTVYWYQQGPGQDPQFLISFYEKMQSDKGSIPDRFSAQQFSDYHSELNMSSLELGDSALYFCASSLMAEKLFFGSGTQLSVL.

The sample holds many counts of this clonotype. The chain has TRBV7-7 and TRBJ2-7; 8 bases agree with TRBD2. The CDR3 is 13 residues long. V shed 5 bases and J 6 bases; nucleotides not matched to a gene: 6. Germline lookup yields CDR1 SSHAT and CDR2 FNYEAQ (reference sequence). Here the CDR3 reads CASSRGGEGEQYF. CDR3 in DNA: TGTGCCAGCAGCCGGGGGGGCGAAGGCGAGCAGTACTTC.

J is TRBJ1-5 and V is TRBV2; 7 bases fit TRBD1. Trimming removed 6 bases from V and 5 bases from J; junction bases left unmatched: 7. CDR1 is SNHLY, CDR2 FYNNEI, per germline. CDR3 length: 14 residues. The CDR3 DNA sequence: TGTGCCAGCAGCGGGGGGACAGCTTATCAGCCCCAGCATTTT. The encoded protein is CASSGGTAYQPQHF.